Described below is a single T cell receptor (beta chain) sequence and its context. The protocol was immunoSEQ multiplex PCR, while the TCRdb copy is restricted to in-frame clones and leaves out a portion. The data hold some 120,000 clones, with 75% to 90% observed a single time. This sample stems from a study of PD-L1 blockade in urothelial cancer. CDR1 is LGHNT and CDR2 is FRNRAP in the germline V gene. This CDR3 contains 14 residues. Between the trimmed V and J ends, which lost 3 bases and 5 bases, there was a span of 14 bases. Time point: peripheral blood 6 weeks after treatment start. The sample here was PBMCs, taken around atezolizumab (anti-PD-L1) treatment. The source of this sequence is a man between 60 and 75 years old with urothelial cancer. The J gene is TRBJ2-7, the V gene TRBV12-5, with D possibly being TRBD2 (7 bases). CDR3 nucleotide sequence: TGTGCTAGTGGTTTCCGAGGGGGGGCTGACGAGCAGTACTTC. Residues: CASGFRGGADEQYF.